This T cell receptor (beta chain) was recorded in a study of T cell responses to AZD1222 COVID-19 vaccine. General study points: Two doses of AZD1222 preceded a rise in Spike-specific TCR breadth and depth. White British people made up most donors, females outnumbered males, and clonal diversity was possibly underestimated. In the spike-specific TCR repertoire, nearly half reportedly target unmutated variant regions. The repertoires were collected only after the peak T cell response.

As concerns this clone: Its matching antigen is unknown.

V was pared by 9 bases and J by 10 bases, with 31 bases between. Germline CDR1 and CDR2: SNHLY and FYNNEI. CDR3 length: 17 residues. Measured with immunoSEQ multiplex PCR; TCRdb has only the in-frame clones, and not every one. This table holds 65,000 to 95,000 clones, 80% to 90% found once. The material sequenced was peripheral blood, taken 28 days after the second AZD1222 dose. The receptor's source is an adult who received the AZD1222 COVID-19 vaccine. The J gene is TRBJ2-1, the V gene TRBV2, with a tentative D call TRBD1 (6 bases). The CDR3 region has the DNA TGTGCCAGAGAAAGTCGACCGGGACATCAAGAGTTGGGGGAGCAGTTCTTC. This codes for CARESRPGHQELGEQFF.